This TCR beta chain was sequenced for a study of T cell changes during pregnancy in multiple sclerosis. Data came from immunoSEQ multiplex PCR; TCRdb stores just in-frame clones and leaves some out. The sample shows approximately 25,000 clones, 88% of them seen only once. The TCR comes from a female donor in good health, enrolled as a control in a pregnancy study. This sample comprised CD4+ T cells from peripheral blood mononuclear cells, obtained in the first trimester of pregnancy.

CDR3 sequence reads: CASKMLREGYTF. CDR3 DNA: TGTGCCAGCAAAATGCTTCGGGAAGGCTACACCTTC. This chain connects TRBV6-6 to TRBJ1-2; the D is unclear. Germline-derived CDR1 and CDR2 are MNHNY and SVGAGI (reference sequence). Trimming removed 7 bases from V and 8 bases from J, with 14 bases in between. This CDR3 has 12 amino acids.